The entry that follows covers one T cell receptor beta chain sequence. These data come from a study of metastatic and nonmetastatic thyroid tumors. Study context: Comparison of repertoires was carried out across blood and tumor or nodule tissue from malignant and benign thyroid patients.

The CDR3 sequence is 20 residues long. The germline V and J ends were trimmed by 3 bases and 0 bases, with 24 bases remaining between them. Germline V lookup: CDR1 MDHEN, CDR2 SYDVKM. There were no patients who had received any treatment before thyroid surgery. TCRdb re-analyzed the PCR reads through MiXCR. The sample carries about 27,000 clones, approximately 17% recorded once. This sequence originates from a male donor with papillary thyroid cancer or a benign thyroid nodule (not recorded which). Some clones in this sample may be carry-over from other donors' samples. Sequenced material: blood. The rearrangement uses TRBV28 and TRBJ2-1; D is possibly TRBD1 or TRBD2 (5 bases each). The DNA of the CDR3 is TGTGCCAGCAGTTTGGGGGTTCGGATCTGGAGCCAAAGCTCCTACAATGAGCAGTTCTTC. This gives the protein CASSLGVRIWSQSSYNEQFF. Combining the CDR3 with reference TRBV28 and TRBJ2-1 gives the whole variable domain DVKVTQSSRYLVKRTGEKVFLECVQDMDHENMFWYRQDPGLGLRLIYFSYDVKMKEKGDIPEGYSVSREKKERFSLILESASTNQTSMYLCASSLGVRIWSQSSYNEQFFGPGTRLTVL.